The present TCR beta chain was sequenced within a study of blood T cell repertoires in COVID-19. Study overall: Both acute and convalescent COVID-19 samples were obtained from the United States, Italy and Spain. Nucleic acid was either cDNA or gDNA, and it came from T cells, B-cell-depleted T cells, or PBMCs.

This clone appeared a single time. Sequencing used immunoSEQ multiplex PCR; TCRdb keeps in-frame clones, though not all of them. The sample records more than 350,000 clones, approximately 90% being singletons. Sequenced input: PBMCs or T cells enriched from blood (not recorded which). The clonotype originates from a man aged 18 to 30 who had recovered from COVID-19.

CDR3 bases: TGTGCCAGCAGCCAAGATGCCCTAGCGGGGGGGCCGTGGACGGGCATTCAGTACTTC. It translates to CASSQDALAGGPWTGIQYF. This chain connects TRBV3-1 (or the pseudogene TRBV3-2) to TRBJ2-4; 12 bases are shared with TRBD2. There are 19 residues in the CDR3. In germline, CDR1 is LGHDT, CDR2 YNNKEL (reference sequence). The V segment lost 0 bases and the J segment 9 bases; nucleotides outside the gene matches: 15.